Presented here are 25 T cell receptor beta chains from one specimen sequenced in a study of blood T cell repertoires in COVID-19. Produced via immunoSEQ multiplex PCR; TCRdb's table is partial and in-frame only. Among under 300,000 clones, roughly 90% were seen once, and the ten largest hold 2.1%. Material for sequencing was peripheral blood. These receptors were taken from a woman aged 60-75 years with COVID-19, enrolled during active disease.

In this sample, this clone turned up a few times. The chain couples TRBV19 to TRBJ1-1; 7 positions agree with TRBD1. Germline V gene sequence: CDR1 LNHDA, CDR2 SQIVND (reference sequence). J gave up 1 base and V 5 bases, and 7 bases lay outside the gene matches. CDR3 length: 15 residues. CDR3 residues: CASSVDRDWNTEAFF. CDR3 DNA sequence: TGTGCCAGTAGTGTCGACAGGGATTGGAACACTGAAGCTTTCTTT.

The V gene is TRBV4-2, the J gene TRBJ2-7; 8 nucleotides agree with TRBD2. With 4 bases clipped from V and 1 base from J, the junction kept 6 bases outside the gene matches. Looked up from germline, CDR1 is LGHNA and CDR2 is YNFKEQ. CDR3 length equals 15 residues. Written as DNA, the CDR3 is TGTGCCAGCAGCCGTTCTAGCGGGCTATCCTACGAGCAGTACTTC. Its protein is CASSRSSGLSYEQYF.

The chain has TRBV7-3 and TRBJ2-7; possibly TRBD1 for D (5 bases). This CDR3 comprises 14 residues. Trimming removed 0 bases from V and 3 bases from J, with 9 bases in between. Germline V gene data show CDR1 as SGHTA and CDR2 as FQGTGA. The CDR3 spells CASSLTVDSYEQYF. The CDR3 DNA reads as TGTGCCAGCAGCTTAACCGTCGACAGCTACGAGCAGTACTTC.

The gene calls are TRBV5-4 and TRBJ1-5; the D gene is possibly TRBD1 (6 bases). This CDR3 contains 18 residues. The germline gives CDR1 SGHNT, CDR2 YYREEE (reference sequence). Deletions cut 4 bases from V and 7 bases from J, with 27 bases between. In DNA form, the CDR3 reads TGTGCCAGCAGCGTGGAGCCCCGGGGGGGGGCCCAGAGGCAGCCCCAGCATTTT. Translation gives CASSVEPRGGAQRQPQHF.

The rearrangement uses TRBV19 and TRBJ1-2; 10 positions agree with TRBD1. The CDR3 has 15 amino acids. Losses at the gene ends were 4 bases for V and 0 bases for J; bases not matched to a gene: 2. Germline values: CDR1 LNHDA, CDR2 SQIVND (reference sequence). The CDR3 protein is CASSKGQGSNYGYTF. CDR3 nucleotides: TGTGCCAGTAGTAAGGGACAGGGGTCTAACTATGGCTACACCTTC. Complete variable domain (other parts from reference TRBV19 and TRBJ1-2): DGGITQSPKYLFRKEGQNVTLSCEQNLNHDAMYWYRQDPGQGLRLIYYSQIVNDFQKGDIAEGYSVSREKKESFPLTVTSAQKNPTAFYLCASSKGQGSNYGYTFGSGTRLTVV.

The chain recombines TRBV3-1 (or the pseudogene TRBV3-2) with TRBJ1-1; 10 nucleotides line up with TRBD1. The CDR3 is 11 residues long. V was pared by 6 bases and J by 12 bases, with 4 bases of the junction left unmatched. CDR1 and CDR2 from the germline V gene are LGHDT and YNNKEL (reference sequence). The chain's CDR3 is CASRTGGESFF. The CDR3 region has the DNA TGTGCCAGCAGGACAGGGGGCGAATCTTTCTTT.

This rearrangement joins TRBV24-1 to TRBJ2-1; tentatively, D is TRBD2 (6 bases). Trimming pared 4 bases from V and 5 bases from J, leaving 14 bases between. This CDR3 region has 15 residues. Germline V gene data show CDR1 as KGHDR and CDR2 as SFDVKD. For the CDR3, the DNA is TGTGCCACCAGTGACCCCGGGACTTTAGACAATGAGCAGTTCTTC. Its protein product is CATSDPGTLDNEQFF.

This sequence joins TRBV5-1 and TRBJ1-1, with 7 bases lining up with TRBD1. The germline CDR1 and CDR2 sequences are SGHRS and YFSETQ. The junction had 5 bases not matched to a gene; V was cut back by 5 bases and J by 1 base. This CDR3 is built from 14 residues. The CDR3 DNA is TGCGCCAGCAGTACGTCAGGGGGGAACACTGAAGCTTTCTTT. Encoded protein: CASSTSGGNTEAFF.

The CDR3 is CASSVASTGAYEQYF. Here the CDR3 DNA reads TGTGCCAGCAGCGTAGCTTCGACAGGGGCCTACGAGCAGTACTTC. The chain couples TRBV9 to TRBJ2-7, with 8 bases identical to TRBD1. This CDR3 spans 15 amino acids. Germline values: CDR1 SGDLS, CDR2 YYNGEE. J gave up 2 bases and V 0 bases, and 4 bases lay outside the gene matches.

The chain combines TRBV21-1 with TRBJ1-2; the DNA was not used to check the table's D call, TRBD1. TRBV21-1 is a documented pseudogene. The CDR3 extends over 17 amino acids. The CDR3 nucleotides read TGTGCCAGCAGCCCTTACAGAACCAACAGGATCGAAAATGGCTACACCTTC. Protein: CASSPYRTNRIENGYTF.

The gene calls are TRBV9 and TRBJ2-2; TRBD1 is a possible D gene (6 bases). This CDR3 contains 14 residues. Trimming shortened V by 3 bases and J by 1 base, and 7 bases separated the two germline ends. Germline V gene lookup returns CDR1 SGDLS and CDR2 YYNGEE. CDR3 in DNA: TGTGCCAGCAGCGAGGGACAGAACACCGGGGAGCTGTTTTTT. Translation: CASSEGQNTGELFF. Together with reference TRBV9 and TRBJ2-2, the CDR3 gives the full variable domain: DSGVTQTPKHLITATGQRVTLRCSPRSGDLSVYWYQQSLDQGLQFLIQYYNGEERAKGNILERFSAQQFPDLHSELNLSSLELGDSALYFCASSEGQNTGELFFGEGSRLTVL.

The J gene is TRBJ2-5, the V gene TRBV9; the match to TRBD2 covers 10 bases. Trimming removed 0 bases from V and 0 bases from J; junction bases left unmatched: 5. The CDR3 is 17 amino acids. Germline values: CDR1 SGDLS, CDR2 YYNGEE. Written as DNA, the CDR3 is TGTGCCAGCAGCGTAGGGTTTAGCGGGGGGAACCAAGAGACCCAGTACTTC. As protein: CASSVGFSGGNQETQYF.

The rearrangement links TRBV21-1 to TRBJ1-4; the table's TRBD1 call for D was not verified on the DNA. TRBV21-1 is a recognized pseudogene. The CDR3 covers 18 residues. DNA for the CDR3: TGTGCCAGCAGCGCCAGGGACGACAGGGGGCGGACTAATGAAAAACTGTTTTTT. The encoded protein is CASSARDDRGRTNEKLFF.

The V gene is TRBV12-5, the J gene TRBJ1-6; D is possibly TRBD1 (5 bases). The germline V gene has CDR1 LGHNT and CDR2 FRNRAP. Trimming removed 6 bases at V and 3 bases at J, with 15 bases between. The length of the CDR3 is 16 residues. As DNA, the CDR3 is TGTGCTAGTGGAAGGGGAGGGGAGTTCTATAATTCACCCCTCCACTTT. Translating it yields CASGRGGEFYNSPLHF.

Turning to this clone: The identical CDR3 is also encoded by other nucleotide sequences in the sample. The genes are TRBV7-3 and TRBJ1-1; TRBD1 is a possible D gene (5 bases). Germline lookup yields CDR1 SGHTA and CDR2 FQGTGA. This CDR3 is built from 15 residues. Trimming cost V 2 bases and J 5 bases, with 15 bases left between them. The CDR3 spells CASSLGLGQGTEAFF. In DNA form, the CDR3 reads TGTGCCAGCAGCTTAGGTCTAGGGCAGGGAACTGAAGCTTTCTTT.

Comments on this clone: The sample has other DNA sequences that encode this CDR3 too. This chain connects TRBV7-2 to TRBJ2-1; 7 positions agree with TRBD1. V dropped 2 bases and J dropped 6; count of bases not matched to a gene: 1. This CDR3 comprises 13 residues. The germline CDR1 and CDR2 sequences are SGHTA and FQGNSA. CDR3 sequence reads: CASSLYRGNEQFF. The CDR3 coding sequence is TGTGCCAGCAGCTTATACAGGGGCAATGAGCAGTTCTTC.

This chain connects TRBV5-1 to TRBJ2-1, with TRBD2 identical over 16 bases. Germline CDR1 reads SGHRS; CDR2 reads YFSETQ. The CDR3 runs to 17 residues. With V trimmed by 5 bases and J by 5 bases, 7 bases remained unmatched. The DNA for the CDR3 is TGCGCCAGCAGTCCCGGGACTAGCGGGGGGGCCGACAATGAGCAGTTCTTC. Amino acids: CASSPGTSGGADNEQFF.

V and J are TRBV2 and TRBJ1-5; the D gene is possibly TRBD1 (5 bases). V lost 4 bases and J 3 bases, leaving 7 bases between the germline ends. Germline assignment: CDR1 SNHLY and CDR2 FYNNEI. CDR3 size: 13 residues. CDR3 in DNA: TGTGCCAGCAGTGGGGGGGTCAATCAGCCCCAGCATTTT. It encodes CASSGGVNQPQHF.

The V and J genes are TRBV18 and TRBJ2-7; 7 nucleotides line up with TRBD1. The CDR3 has 15 residues. The germline CDR1 and CDR2 sequences are KGHSH and LQKENI. With V trimmed by 6 bases and J by 7 bases, 15 bases remained unmatched. The CDR3 here is CASSPSRTGLEEQYF. For the CDR3, the DNA is TGTGCCAGCTCCCCCAGTAGGACAGGCCTCGAGGAGCAGTACTTC.

V usage is TRBV19 and J usage is TRBJ2-7; 9 positions agree with TRBD2. This CDR3 spans 13 amino acids. CDR1 LNHDA and CDR2 SQIVND come from the germline V gene (reference sequence). V was pared by 9 bases and J by 2 bases, with 5 bases of the junction left unmatched. The CDR3 sequence is CASTAGGTYEQYF. CDR3 DNA: TGTGCCAGCACCGCGGGGGGGACCTACGAGCAGTACTTC. Full variable domain (missing parts from reference TRBV19 and TRBJ2-7): DGGITQSPKYLFRKEGQNVTLSCEQNLNHDAMYWYRQDPGQGLRLIYYSQIVNDFQKGDIAEGYSVSREKKESFPLTVTSAQKNPTAFYLCASTAGGTYEQYFGPGTRLTVT.

The V call is TRBV19, the J call TRBJ1-1; D is perhaps TRBD1 (5 bases). The CDR3 has 11 residues. V dropped 6 bases and J dropped 9 bases, with 11 bases sitting between them. Germline V gene sequence: CDR1 LNHDA, CDR2 SQIVND (reference sequence). The CDR3 is CASSQGMKAFF. The CDR3 region has the DNA TGTGCCAGTAGCCAGGGCATGAAAGCTTTCTTT.

This clone appeared a few times. The genes are TRBV5-1 and TRBJ2-1; D uncertain. Trimming cost V 2 bases and J 0 bases, with 9 bases left between them. The germline CDR1 and CDR2 sequences are SGHRS and YFSETQ. This CDR3 is 15 amino acids long. The CDR3 reads CASSFQQSSYNEQFF. CDR3 coding DNA: TGCGCCAGCAGCTTTCAACAGAGCTCCTACAATGAGCAGTTCTTC.

This clone has just one count. V usage is TRBV18 and J usage is TRBJ1-2; 7 positions agree with TRBD1. Germline CDR1 and CDR2: KGHSH and LQKENI. Losses at the gene ends were 5 bases for V and 0 bases for J; bases not matched to a gene: 12. The CDR3 totals 17 residues. The CDR3 coding sequence is TGTGCCAGCTCATCCCGGGACAGAGGGGCCACTAACTATGGCTACACCTTC. Protein product: CASSSRDRGATNYGYTF.

This clone was found once. The chain employs TRBV6-1 and TRBJ1-5; D uncertain. With 2 bases removed from V and 1 base from J, the gap between germline ends came to 12 bases. Germline values: CDR1 MNHNS, CDR2 SASEGT. CDR3 size: 16 residues. This chain's CDR3 is CASSEIWGGSNQPQHF. The DNA for the CDR3 is TGTGCCAGCAGTGAAATCTGGGGAGGGAGCAATCAGCCCCAGCATTTT.

The chain recombines TRBV5-5 with TRBJ1-6, with D perhaps TRBD1 (6 bases). From germline, CDR1 is SGHKS and CDR2 YYEKEE (reference sequence). The CDR3 loop spans 14 amino acids. Deletions cut 3 bases from V and 11 bases from J, with 15 bases between. Written as DNA, the CDR3 is TGTGCCAGCAGCTCGCCCACAGGGTTGGCACCCCTCCACTTT. Protein product: CASSSPTGLAPLHF.